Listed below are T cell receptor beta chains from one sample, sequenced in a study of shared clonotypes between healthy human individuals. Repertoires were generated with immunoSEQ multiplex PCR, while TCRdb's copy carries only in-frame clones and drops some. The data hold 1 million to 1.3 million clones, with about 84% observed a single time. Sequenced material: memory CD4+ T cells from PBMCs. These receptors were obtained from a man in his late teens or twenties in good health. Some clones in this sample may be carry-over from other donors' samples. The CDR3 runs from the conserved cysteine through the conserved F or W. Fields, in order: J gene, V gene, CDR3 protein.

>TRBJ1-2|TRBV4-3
CASSQARQGDGYTF
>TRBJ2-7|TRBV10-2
CASRPGLATHEQYF
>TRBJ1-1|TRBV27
CASSPIRTGINPSSFF
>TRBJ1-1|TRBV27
CASSLVGFSGGNTEAFF
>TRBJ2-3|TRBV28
CAGGGPDTQYF
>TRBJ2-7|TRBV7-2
CASEMGRTTYEQYF
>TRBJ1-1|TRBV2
CASSLNTGHTEAFF
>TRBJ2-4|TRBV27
CASSLTVQGGNIQYF
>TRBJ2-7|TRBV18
CASSDSRSANEQYF
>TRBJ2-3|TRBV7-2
CASSRQVTDTQYF
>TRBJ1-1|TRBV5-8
CASIRADGNTEAFF
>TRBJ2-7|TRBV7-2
CASSFMTGGSDGQYF
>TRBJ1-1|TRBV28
CASSLFGGVTEAFF
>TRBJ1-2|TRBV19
CASSMLGPGSYTF
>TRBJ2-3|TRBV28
CASRPPMPGDTQYF
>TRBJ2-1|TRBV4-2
CASSQDRAVEQFF
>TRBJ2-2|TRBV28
CASSLWGLAGNTGELFF
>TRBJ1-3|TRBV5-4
CASSSGTGGNTIYF
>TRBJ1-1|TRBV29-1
CSVPRNRGTEAFF
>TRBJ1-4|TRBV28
CASSLYHGEKLFF
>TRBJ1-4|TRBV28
CASGMGGGDNNEKLFF
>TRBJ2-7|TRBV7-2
CASSPVRERTYEQYF
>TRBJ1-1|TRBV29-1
CSVGGVWDSEAFF
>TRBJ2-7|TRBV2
CASKLEYEQYF
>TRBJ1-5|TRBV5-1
CASSSQGGNQPQHF
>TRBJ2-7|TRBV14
CASIVHRSYEQYF
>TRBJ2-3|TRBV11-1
CASSLLSISTDTQYF
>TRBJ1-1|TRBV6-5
CASSYFRGSEAFF
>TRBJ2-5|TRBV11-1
CASSPQGAPPETQYF
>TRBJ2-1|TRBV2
CASSRLAGGGNEQFF
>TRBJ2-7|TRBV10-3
CATLWDRSSYEQYF
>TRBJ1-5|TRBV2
CASRPGQGSGNQPQHF
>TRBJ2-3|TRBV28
CASSLAGTDTQYF
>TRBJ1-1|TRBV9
CASSPSPSNAAFF
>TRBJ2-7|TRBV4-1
CASSQIDRGVYEQYF
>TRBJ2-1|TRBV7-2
CASSFHQGDYNEQFF
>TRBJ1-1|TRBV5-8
CASSFGGLDTEAFF
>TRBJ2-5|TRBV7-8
CASSLRETYQETQYF
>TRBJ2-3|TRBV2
CASSSEGGDTDTQYF
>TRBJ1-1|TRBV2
CASSMTPWTEAFF
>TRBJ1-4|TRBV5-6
CASSLSPSATNEKLFF
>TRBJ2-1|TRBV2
CASNQDSSPYNEQFF
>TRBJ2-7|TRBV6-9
CASSSCAGRHHEQYF
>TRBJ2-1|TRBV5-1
CASSYGTSGNEQFF
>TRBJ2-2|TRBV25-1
CASSRPGLNTGELFF
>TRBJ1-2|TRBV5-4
CASSLASVNYGYTF
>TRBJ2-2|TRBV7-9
CARSGGRNTGELFF
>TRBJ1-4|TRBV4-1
CASSQVNVRGPKLFF